This T cell receptor beta chain was obtained from a study of cytomegalovirus exposure and HLA in healthy donors. Regarding the study as a whole: A later analysis showed that HLA-associated TCR beta chains had undergone more clonal expansion than equally common others. TCR beta chains numbering more than 150 were designated cytomegalovirus-associated.

A note on this clone: Its antigen is unidentified.

The V gene's germline CDR1 is SGHRS and CDR2 YFSETQ. The CDR3 extends over 14 amino acids. The V segment lost 6 bases and the J segment 3 bases; nucleotides outside the gene matches: 5. Vbeta (60) and Jbeta (13) primers were used in the PCR. Clones were read by immunoSEQ multiplex PCR, and TCRdb kept only the in-frame ones, dropping some. The table has approximately 140,000 clones, 73% seen once. The receptor was isolated from a human donor in good health. Sequenced material: PBMCs. V and J are TRBV5-1 and TRBJ2-2; 7 bases agree with TRBD2. The CDR3 protein is CASTSSGDTGELFF. DNA for the CDR3: TGCGCCAGCACCTCTAGCGGAGACACCGGGGAGCTGTTTTTT.